The 17 T cell receptor beta chains given below trace back to one sample, sequenced in a study of blood T cell repertoires in COVID-19. The assay was immunoSEQ multiplex PCR, and TCRdb's table has in-frame clones only and misses some. The sample lists 270,000 or so clones; roughly 89% were seen once. Sequencing was done on a sample of peripheral blood. The receptor set was obtained from a woman aged 40-49 years who had recovered from COVID-19.

The rearrangement uses TRBV18 and TRBJ2-7; D might be TRBD2 (6 bases). Germline V gene data show CDR1 as KGHSH and CDR2 as LQKENI. Trimming stripped 5 bases from V and 5 bases from J, with 13 bases between. The CDR3 has 13 residues. The CDR3 region has the DNA TGTGCCAGCTCAAAACGAGCGGGTGACGAGCAGTACTTC. Residues: CASSKRAGDEQYF. The entire variable domain, with the rest obtained from reference TRBV18 and TRBJ2-7, is as follows: NAGVMQNPRHLVRRRGQEARLRCSPMKGHSHVYWYRQLPEEGLKFMVYLQKENIIDESGMPKERFSAEFPKEGPSILRIQQVVRGDSAAYFCASSKRAGDEQYFGPGTRLTVT.

V and J are TRBV4-1 and TRBJ1-2; D unresolved. Germline CDR1 is MGHRA and CDR2 is YSYEKL. V gave up 3 bases and J gave up 4 bases, with 12 bases separating them. This CDR3 spans 14 amino acids. The CDR3 DNA is TGCGCCAGCAGCCAGTCCAAGGAGGCCTATGGCTACACCTTC. It yields the protein CASSQSKEAYGYTF.

As DNA, the CDR3 is TGTGCCAGCAGCGCCATGGGACAGGGGGCATCCGAGCAGTACTTC. It yields the protein CASSAMGQGASEQYF. The chain employs TRBV2 and TRBJ2-7, with 12 bases that match TRBD1. The CDR3 sequence is 15 residues long. CDR1 and CDR2 from the germline V gene are SNHLY and FYNNEI. J gave up 6 bases and V 6 bases, and 9 bases lay outside the gene matches.

This clone appeared once. The gene calls are TRBV5-6 and TRBJ2-7, with TRBD1 matching 11 bases. V lost 4 bases and J lost 2; bases outside the gene matches: 11. The CDR3 sequence is 17 residues long. CDR1 is SGHDT and CDR2 is YYEEEE in the germline V gene. The CDR3 protein is CASSKGQGGYLTYEQYF. In nucleotides, the CDR3 is TGTGCCAGCAGCAAGGGACAGGGGGGATATCTTACCTACGAGCAGTACTTC.

The V and J genes are TRBV2 and TRBJ2-7, with D maybe TRBD1 (6 bases). The germline V gene encodes CDR1 SNHLY and CDR2 FYNNEI. This CDR3 is built from 13 residues. Trimming removed 7 bases at V and 0 bases at J, with 10 bases between. The CDR3 spells CASTRGGSYEQYF. CDR3 in DNA: TGTGCCAGCACCCGAGGGGGCTCCTACGAGCAGTACTTC.

The rearrangement uses TRBV3-1 (or the pseudogene TRBV3-2) and TRBJ1-3; the D is unclear. V was clipped by 4 bases and J by 2 bases, with 12 bases between them. Germline values: CDR1 LGHDT, CDR2 YNNKEL (reference sequence). This CDR3 has 15 residues. CDR3 sequence: CASSPSITTGNTIYF. In nucleotides, the CDR3 is TGTGCCAGCAGCCCGTCGATCACAACTGGAAACACCATATATTTT.

The chain recombines TRBV2 with TRBJ2-7; D might be TRBD2 (6 bases). In germline, CDR1 is SNHLY, CDR2 FYNNEI. With 7 bases removed from V and 2 bases from J, the gap between germline ends came to 15 bases. The CDR3 is 14 residues long. The CDR3 DNA is TGTGCCAGCACCCCCAGGGACTGGGCCTACGAGCAGTACTTC. Protein: CASTPRDWAYEQYF.

This chain joins TRBV11-3 and TRBJ2-4, with D perhaps matching TRBD2 (5 bases). The ends were cut back, 0 bases at V and 1 base at J, with 10 bases in the middle. Germline CDR1 reads SGHNT; CDR2 reads YENEEA. The CDR3 has 16 residues. The CDR3 spells CASSLDRSVAKNIQYF. The CDR3 DNA reads as TGTGCCAGCAGCTTAGACCGTAGCGTGGCCAAAAACATTCAGTACTTC.

This clone was observed once. This chain joins TRBV7-9 and TRBJ2-4; the D gene is possibly TRBD1 (6 bases). This CDR3 comprises 10 residues. Per germline, CDR1 SEHNR and CDR2 FQNEAQ (reference sequence). Trimming took 11 bases from V and 16 from J, leaving 18 bases between them. The CDR3 DNA sequence: TGTGCCCCACGCAGGGGCCTCCACTACTTC. Its protein product is CAPRRGLHYF.

V and J are TRBV11-3 and TRBJ2-3; TRBD2 is a possible D gene (6 bases). Trimming took off 0 bases at V and 10 bases at J, with 20 bases between the two ends. This CDR3 contains 16 residues. CDR1 and CDR2 (germline): SGHNT, YENEEA. Here the CDR3 reads CASSLDGGNLGSPQYF. The DNA of the CDR3 is TGTGCCAGCAGCTTAGATGGTGGTAACCTCGGGAGTCCGCAGTATTTT.

This rearrangement joins TRBV30 to TRBJ2-1; 15 nucleotides agree with TRBD2. The CDR3 is made up of 19 amino acids. V shed 1 base, J shed 6 bases, and the junction held 13 bases outside the gene matches. CDR1 and CDR2 from the germline V gene are GTSNPN and SVGIG (reference sequence). Here the CDR3 reads CAWSGHPGTSGRYGNEQFF. CDR3 coding DNA: TGTGCCTGGAGTGGACACCCTGGGACTAGCGGGAGGTACGGCAATGAGCAGTTCTTC.

The chain is built from TRBV3-1 (or the pseudogene TRBV3-2) and TRBJ2-7; no reliable D call. The germline V gene has CDR1 LGHDT and CDR2 YNNKEL (reference sequence). V lost 2 bases and J 0 bases, leaving 5 bases between the germline ends. The CDR3 runs to 13 residues. In DNA, the CDR3 is TGTGCCAGCAGCCAACAGGACTCCTACGAGCAGTACTTC. It is translated as CASSQQDSYEQYF.

The chain uses TRBV7-8 and TRBJ2-6; a possible D gene is TRBD2 (5 bases). The ends were cut back, 5 bases at V and 4 bases at J, with 30 bases in the middle. The germline V gene encodes CDR1 SGHVS and CDR2 FQNEAQ. The CDR3 runs to 21 residues. CDR3 amino acids: CASSLRGSVNFVLSGANVLTF. CDR3 bases: TGTGCCAGCAGCCTAAGAGGTAGCGTTAACTTTGTCCTGTCGGGGGCCAACGTCCTGACTTTC.

The genes are TRBV10-3 and TRBJ1-2; tentative D call: TRBD1 (6 bases). The CDR3 is 15 amino acids. Per germline, CDR1 ENHRY and CDR2 SYGVKD. Trimming pared 0 bases from V and 8 bases from J, leaving 16 bases between. The CDR3 reads CAISESRGGAVGYTF. DNA of the CDR3: TGTGCCATCAGTGAGTCCCGAGGGGGGGCGGTCGGCTACACCTTC.

The chain couples TRBV5-6 to TRBJ1-2; 7 nucleotides line up with TRBD1. J gave up 2 bases and V 2 bases, and 3 bases lay outside the gene matches. The CDR3 runs to 14 residues. Germline CDR1 is SGHDT and CDR2 is YYEEEE. The CDR3 nucleotides are TGTGCCAGCAGCTTAGGGGGCAGCAACTATGGCTACACCTTC. Its protein is CASSLGGSNYGYTF.

This chain uses TRBV11-2 with TRBJ2-7, with 10 bases identical to TRBD2. J was trimmed by 6 bases and V by 1 base; bases with no gene match: 6. Per the germline V gene, CDR1 is SGHAT and CDR2 is FQNNGV. The CDR3 extends over 15 amino acids. The CDR3 loop reads CASSLVLLAGVEQYF. The CDR3 nucleotides are TGTGCCAGCAGCTTAGTGTTGCTAGCGGGAGTCGAGCAGTACTTC.

The chain is built from TRBV7-6 and TRBJ2-7, with unresolved D. V was cut by 1 base and J by 0 bases, with 10 bases left in between. CDR1 SGHVS and CDR2 FNYEAQ come from the germline V gene. The CDR3 has 15 amino acids. The CDR3 bases are TGTGCCAGCAGCTTAGGTCTAGGATACTCCTACGAGCAGTACTTC. Translated: CASSLGLGYSYEQYF.